This T cell receptor (beta chain) derives from a study of T cells in Graves' hyperthyroidism and ophthalmopathy. At the level of the study: Peripheral blood was obtained at initial diagnosis, preceding any treatment.

This clonotype occurred a few times. Its antigen is unknown. Lactation, pregnancy, other autoimmune disease or uncontrolled infection excluded patients. Study observations and caveats: Blood held most thyroid clonotypes expanded above 0.001 frequency. Model-based prediction identified ophthalmopathy a median roughly six months prior to its onset.

Amplified TCR beta CDR3 regions came from RNA transcripts. Carried out on the TCR CDR3, a first-round RT-PCR used the HTBI primer set. TCRdb redid the calling of the multiplex PCR reads with MiXCR, one entry per CDR3 protein. The profile covers approximately 590,000 distinct CDR3 sequences, with around 14% appearing a single time and about 7% taken by the ten largest. Germline V CDR1 and CDR2: DFQATT, SNEGSKA (reference sequence). Trimming cost V 5 bases and J 5 bases; bases outside gene matches: 10. The CDR3 is 14 amino acids. This TCR was recovered from a woman aged 25 to 39 with Graves' hyperthyroidism. Source material: blood. This chain connects TRBV20-1 to TRBJ2-5, with 8 bases lining up with TRBD1. CDR3 sequence (DNA): TGCAGTGCTGTAACAGGGGGTAGGAGGGAGACCCAGTACTTC. Translated: CSAVTGGRRETQYF.